This TCR beta chain was observed in a study of glioma-infiltrating T cells after dendritic cell vaccination. Study background: Treatment, given 2003 to 2012, was autologous tumor lysate-pulsed dendritic cell vaccination. Monocyte-derived dendritic cells, cultured 6 to 8 days with IL-4 and GM-CSF, were pulsed with autologous tumor lysate.

The germline gives CDR1 SGHVS, CDR2 FNYEAQ. This CDR3 contains 13 residues. The J segment lost 8 bases and the V segment lost 5 bases, leaving 7 bases of the junction unmatched. TCRdb keeps only in-frame clones here, not all; method: immunoSEQ multiplex PCR. Of 50,000 to 80,000 clones listed, 80% to 85% are singletons. A note on this clone: Its specificity is not known.

Whole-study results and caveats: TCR clonality showed no direct relationship with survival.

Sequences were derived from blood, sampled before dendritic cell vaccination. The chain recombines TRBV7-6 with TRBJ1-1, with TRBD1 identical over 8 bases. The sequence was collected from a human donor with glioblastoma. The CDR3 bases are TGTGCCAGCAGCCCAACGACAGGGGCCGAAGCTTTCTTT. Translation: CASSPTTGAEAFF.